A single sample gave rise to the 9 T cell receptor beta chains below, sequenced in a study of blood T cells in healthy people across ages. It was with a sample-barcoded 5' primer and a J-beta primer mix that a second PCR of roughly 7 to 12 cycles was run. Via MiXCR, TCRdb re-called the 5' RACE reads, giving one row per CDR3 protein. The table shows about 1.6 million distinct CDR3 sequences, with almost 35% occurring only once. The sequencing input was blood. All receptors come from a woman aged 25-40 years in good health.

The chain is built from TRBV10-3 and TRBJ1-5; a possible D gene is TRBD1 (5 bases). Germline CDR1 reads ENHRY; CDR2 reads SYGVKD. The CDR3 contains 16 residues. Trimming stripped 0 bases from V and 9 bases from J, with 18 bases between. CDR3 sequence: CAISESTGAGGLPQHF. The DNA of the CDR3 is TGTGCCATCAGTGAGTCGACGGGAGCGGGGGGATTGCCCCAGCATTTT.

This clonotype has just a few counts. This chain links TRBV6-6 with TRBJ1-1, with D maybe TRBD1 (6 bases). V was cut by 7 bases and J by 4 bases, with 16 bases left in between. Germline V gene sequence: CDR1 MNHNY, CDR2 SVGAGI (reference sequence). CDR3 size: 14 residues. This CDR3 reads CASKIGGPLTEAFF. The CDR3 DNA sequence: TGTGCCAGCAAAATCGGGGGGCCCCTCACTGAAGCTTTCTTT.

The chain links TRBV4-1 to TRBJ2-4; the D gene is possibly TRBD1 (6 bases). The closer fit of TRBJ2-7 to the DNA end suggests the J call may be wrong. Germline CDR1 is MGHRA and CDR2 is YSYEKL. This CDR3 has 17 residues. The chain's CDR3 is CASSQGRSPQGFHEQYF. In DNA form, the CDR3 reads TGCGCCAGCAGCCAAGGAAGGTCGCCTCAGGGGTTCCACGAGCAGTACTTC.

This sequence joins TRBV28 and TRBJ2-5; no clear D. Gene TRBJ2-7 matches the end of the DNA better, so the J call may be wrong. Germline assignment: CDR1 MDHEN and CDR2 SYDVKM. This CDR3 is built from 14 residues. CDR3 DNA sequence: TGTGCCAGCAGTTTACGTCACTCCTCTTACGAGCAGTACTTC. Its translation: CASSLRHSSYEQYF.

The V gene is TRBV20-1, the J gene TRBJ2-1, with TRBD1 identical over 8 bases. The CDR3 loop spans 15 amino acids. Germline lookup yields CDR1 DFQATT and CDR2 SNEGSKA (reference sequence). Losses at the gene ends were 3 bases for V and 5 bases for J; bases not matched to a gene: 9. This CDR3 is CSASPQGASDNEQFF. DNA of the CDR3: TGCAGTGCTAGCCCTCAGGGGGCATCGGACAATGAGCAGTTCTTC.

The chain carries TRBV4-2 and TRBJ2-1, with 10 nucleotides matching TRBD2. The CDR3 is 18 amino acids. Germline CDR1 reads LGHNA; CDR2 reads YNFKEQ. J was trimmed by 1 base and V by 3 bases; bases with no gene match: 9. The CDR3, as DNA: TGTGCCAGCAGCCAGGACCTAGCGGGAGATACTTCCTACAATGAGCAGTTCTTC. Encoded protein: CASSQDLAGDTSYNEQFF.

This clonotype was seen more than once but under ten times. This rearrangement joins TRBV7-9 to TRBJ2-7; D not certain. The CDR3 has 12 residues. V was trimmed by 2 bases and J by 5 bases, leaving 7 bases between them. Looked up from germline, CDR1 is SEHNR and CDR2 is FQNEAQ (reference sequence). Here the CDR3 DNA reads TGTGCCAGCAGCTTAAATTCCGACGAGCAGTACTTC. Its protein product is CASSLNSDEQYF. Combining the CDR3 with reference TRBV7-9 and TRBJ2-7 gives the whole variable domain DTGVSQNPRHKITKRGQNVTFRCDPISEHNRLYWYRQTLGQGPEFLTYFQNEAQLEKSRLLSDRFSAERPKGSFSTLEIQRTEQGDSAMYLCASSLNSDEQYFGPGTRLTVT.

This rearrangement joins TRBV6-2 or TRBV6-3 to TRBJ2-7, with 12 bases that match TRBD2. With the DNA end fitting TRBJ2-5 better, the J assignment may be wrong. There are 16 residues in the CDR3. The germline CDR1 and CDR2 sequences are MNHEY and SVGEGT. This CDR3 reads CASSSLTSGSAETQYF. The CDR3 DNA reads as TGTGCCAGCAGTTCCCTGACTAGCGGGAGTGCGGAGACCCAGTACTTC.

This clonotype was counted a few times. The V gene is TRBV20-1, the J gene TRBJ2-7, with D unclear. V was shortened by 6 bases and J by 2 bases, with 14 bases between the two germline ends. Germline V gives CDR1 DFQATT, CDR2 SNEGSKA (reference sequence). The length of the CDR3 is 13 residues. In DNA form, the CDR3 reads TGCAGTGCCATCTACGATTTAACCTACGAGCAGTACTTC. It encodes CSAIYDLTYEQYF.